This TCR beta chain was profiled in a study of response to subunit inactivated influenza vaccine. In its sample, this clonotype was seen a few times. The trim removed 7 bases at V and 5 bases at J, leaving 6 bases unmatched. The CDR3 runs 15 residues. The germline CDR1 and CDR2 sequences are LGHNA and YSLEER. MiXCR was run by TCRdb on the RT-PCR reads, yielding one entry per CDR3 protein. The table has 430,000 or so distinct CDR3 sequences, approximately 9.9% seen once. J is TRBJ2-1 and V is TRBV4-3; 12 bases are a match to TRBD2. The source material was PBMCs from blood, sampled more than 35 days after vaccination. The sequence was collected from a man aged 50-59 years who received an inactivated influenza vaccine. As DNA, the CDR3 is TGCGCCAGCACCCTAGGACTAGCGGGGAACAATGAGCAGTTCTTC. Amino acids: CASTLGLAGNNEQFF.